The 15 T cell receptor beta chains in this list originate from one sample, sequenced in a study of T cells in Graves' hyperthyroidism and ophthalmopathy. RNA transcripts yielded amplified TCR beta CDR3 regions. During a first-round RT-PCR of the TCR CDR3, the HTBI primer set was used. Each CDR3 protein is one row after TCRdb ran MiXCR on the multiplex PCR reads. The sample includes around 300,000 distinct CDR3 sequences, roughly 13% of them seen just once. The material sequenced was blood. Source of these receptors: a woman aged 40 to 50 with Graves' hyperthyroidism.

Many counts were recorded for this clonotype. The DNA for the CDR3 is TGTGCCACCAGTGATGCCGGGGGGGGCGTTAACTATGGCTACACCTTC. Amino acids: CATSDAGGGVNYGYTF. The chain employs TRBV24-1 and TRBJ1-2; possibly TRBD1 for D (6 bases). This CDR3 is built from 16 residues. V lost 3 bases, J lost 1 base, and 14 bases lay in between. Germline CDR1 KGHDR, CDR2 SFDVKD.

This clonotype was found many times. The chain is built from TRBV7-3 and TRBJ1-1, with D uncertain. CDR1 and CDR2 from the germline V gene are SGHTA and FQGTGA. Deletions cut 2 bases from V and 4 bases from J, with 8 bases between. This CDR3 contains 13 residues. CDR3: CASSLWESTEAFF. For the CDR3, the DNA is TGTGCCAGCAGCTTATGGGAGAGCACTGAAGCTTTCTTT.

This clonotype has at least ten counts. This chain links TRBV10-3 with TRBJ2-7, with a tentative D call TRBD2 (6 bases). Germline lookup yields CDR1 ENHRY and CDR2 SYGVKD. The CDR3 extends over 14 amino acids. The CDR3 DNA follows: TGTGCTTCCGGGGGTTCCCGGAGCTCCTACGAGCAGTACTTC. Residues: CASGGSRSSYEQYF.

This clonotype came up a few times. The rearrangement uses TRBV11-3 and TRBJ2-7, with 14 bases that match TRBD2. The J segment lost 2 bases and the V segment lost 7 bases, leaving 10 bases of the junction unmatched. The CDR3 consists of 17 residues. Germline V gene lookup returns CDR1 SGHNT and CDR2 YENEEA. The DNA of the CDR3 is TGTGCCAGCACCCCAGGACTAGCGGGAGGAACCCCCTACGAGCAGTACTTC. Protein product: CASTPGLAGGTPYEQYF.

Turning to this clonotype: One end of the junction varies from germline; a read error may be responsible. CDR3 sequence (DNA): TGTGCCAGCAGTCCGGACGGAAGACTAGCTGTAGGGACCGAGTACTTC. It specifies CASSPDGRLAVGTEYF. This sequence joins TRBV12-3 or TRBV12-4 and TRBJ2-5; 7 bases are a match to TRBD2. CDR3 length equals 16 residues.

There are many counts of this clonotype. The chain has TRBV30 and TRBJ1-5, with unresolved D. The CDR3 consists of 16 residues. V lost 2 bases, J lost 0 bases, and 14 bases lay in between. Germline loops: CDR1 GTSNPN, CDR2 SVGIG (reference sequence). CDR3 DNA sequence: TGTGCCTGGAGTCTAGGTACGGTGTATAGCAATCAGCCCCAGCATTTT. It yields the protein CAWSLGTVYSNQPQHF.

This clonotype was counted many times. This chain uses TRBV29-1 with TRBJ2-7; D remains unclear. V gave up 7 bases and J gave up 5 bases, with 15 bases separating them. CDR3 length equals 12 residues. The germline V gene has CDR1 SQVTM and CDR2 ANQGSEA. The CDR3 DNA reads TGCAGCGCCGAAGGGAACGGCAACGAGCAGTACTTC. This gives the protein CSAEGNGNEQYF.

Many counts were recorded for this clonotype. The V gene is TRBV11-2, the J gene TRBJ2-2; 7 bases fit TRBD2. The CDR3 length is 17 residues. Trimming took 0 bases from V and 4 from J; bases not matched to a gene: 8. CDR1 is SGHAT, CDR2 FQNNGV, per germline. CDR3 sequence reads: CASSLEGGRGATGELFF. The CDR3 DNA follows: TGTGCCAGCAGCTTAGAAGGCGGGAGAGGCGCCACCGGGGAGCTGTTTTTT.

This clonotype has a count of ten or more. This chain links TRBV7-2 with TRBJ2-2; no clear D gene. The V gene lost 3 bases and the J gene lost 6 bases, with 8 bases spanning the gap. The CDR3 is made up of 13 amino acids. Germline V gene lookup returns CDR1 SGHTA and CDR2 FQGNSA. CDR3 nucleotides: TGTGCCAGCAGCTTGGTGGCTTCCGGGGAGCTGTTTTTT. Amino acids: CASSLVASGELFF.

This clonotype was seen ten or more times. CDR3 sequence reads: CATSDSRGLNTGELFF. CDR3 in DNA: TGTGCCACCAGTGATTCCAGGGGGCTAAACACCGGGGAGCTGTTTTTT. The chain couples TRBV24-1 to TRBJ2-2, with 8 positions matching TRBD1. In germline, CDR1 is KGHDR, CDR2 SFDVKD. The CDR3 totals 16 residues. V dropped 2 bases and J dropped 2; count of bases not matched to a gene: 3.

Points on this clonotype: A clone one base away is much larger, so this may be a read error. The DNA for the CDR3 is TGTGCCAGACTATCGGACAACTATGGCCACACCTTC. It encodes CARLSDNYGHTF. This chain joins TRBV2 and TRBJ1-2; tentative D call: TRBD1 (5 bases). The CDR3 loop spans 12 amino acids. Per the germline V gene, CDR1 is SNHLY and CDR2 is FYNNEI.

This clonotype was counted ten times or more. V gene TRBV12-3 or TRBV12-4 combines with J gene TRBJ2-3; the match to TRBD2 covers 8 bases. V was clipped by 7 bases and J by 0 bases; unmatched bases: 6. CDR3 length: 15 residues. The CDR3 protein is CASNPGLVSTDTQYF. In DNA, the CDR3 is TGTGCCAGCAATCCGGGACTAGTCAGCACAGATACGCAGTATTTT.

This clonotype occurred many times. The V call is TRBV6-1, the J call TRBJ2-1; D is perhaps TRBD1 (6 bases). With 6 bases removed from V and 4 bases from J, the gap between germline ends came to 13 bases. The CDR3 spans 14 residues. Germline assignment: CDR1 MNHNS and CDR2 SASEGT. DNA for the CDR3: TGTGCCAGCAGAATGGGACACCTATACAATGAGCAGTTCTTC. It is translated as CASRMGHLYNEQFF.

J is TRBJ2-1 and V is TRBV10-1, with 10 bases lining up with TRBD2. The CDR3 extends over 16 amino acids. The V and J ends lost 3 bases and 8 bases, in that order; junction bases with no gene match: 10. Germline lookup yields CDR1 WNHNN and CDR2 SYGVQD (reference sequence). In DNA form, the CDR3 reads TGCGCCAGCAGTGACCCCGCTAGCGGGAGTAATTATGAGCAGTTCTTC. Its protein is CASSDPASGSNYEQFF.

The chain employs TRBV30 and TRBJ1-4; D possibly corresponds to TRBD1 (6 bases). This CDR3 has 14 amino acids. The V gene lost 4 bases and the J gene lost 4 bases, with 13 bases spanning the gap. Germline CDR1 GTSNPN, CDR2 SVGIG (reference sequence). CDR3 amino acids: CAWKIGGYNEKLFF. In nucleotides, the CDR3 is TGTGCCTGGAAAATAGGGGGGTATAATGAAAAACTGTTTTTT.